Following are 9 T cell receptor beta chains from one sample sequenced in a study of Ad26.COV2.S vaccination and SARS-CoV-2 variants. Specified treatment: about 20 received Ad26.COV2.S at low or high dose, single or two shots; 5 received placebo; per-sample allocation not given. Collection of the samples took place on day 63 after the first injection of vaccine or placebo. The assay was immunoSEQ multiplex PCR, and TCRdb's table has in-frame clones only and misses some. Of about 400,000 clones in the sample, approximately 89% were seen once. This specimen was peripheral blood, taken in a trial of Ad26.COV2.S vaccine versus placebo. All receptors derive from a person aged 18-60 years who received the Ad26.COV2.S COVID-19 vaccine or a placebo.

This clone has a handful of counts. The chain couples TRBV28 to TRBJ2-1, with 13 bases matching TRBD2. This CDR3 spans 15 amino acids. With V trimmed by 2 bases and J by 6 bases, 1 base remained unmatched. CDR1 and CDR2 from the germline V gene are MDHEN and SYDVKM. CDR3 in DNA: TGTGCCAGCAGTTTAGGACTAGCGGGAGTCAATGAGCAGTTCTTC. Translation gives CASSLGLAGVNEQFF.

V gene TRBV5-5 combines with J gene TRBJ2-3; the D gene is possibly TRBD1 (5 bases). V was cut by 0 bases and J by 3 bases, with 5 bases left in between. The CDR3 spans 13 residues. Germline V gene data show CDR1 as SGHKS and CDR2 as YYEKEE (reference sequence). CDR3 sequence reads: CASSLEGTDTQYF. The CDR3 DNA is TGTGCCAGCAGCTTGGAGGGGACAGATACGCAGTATTTT. Variable domain in full (rest from reference TRBV5-5 and TRBJ2-3): DAGVTQSPTHLIKTRGQQVTLRCSPISGHKSVSWYQQVLGQGPQFIFQYYEKEERGRGNFPDRFSARQFPNYSSELNVNALLLGDSALYLCASSLEGTDTQYFGPGTRLTVL.

J is TRBJ2-2 and V is TRBV5-8, with D possibly matching TRBD2 (5 bases). This CDR3 comprises 12 residues. V was shortened by 4 bases and J by 8 bases, with 9 bases between the two germline ends. Germline V CDR1 and CDR2: SGHTS, YDEGEE. CDR3 amino acids: CASSPEGGELFF. The CDR3 nucleotides read TGTGCCAGCAGCCCTGAGGGAGGGGAGCTGTTTTTT.

This chain joins TRBV6-1 and TRBJ1-6; TRBD1 matches 7 bases. V trimming: 2 bases; J trimming: 0 bases; junction bases outside the gene matches: 4. Germline assignment: CDR1 MNHNS and CDR2 SASEGT. This CDR3 has 17 residues. CDR3 residues: CASSEMTGSSYNSPLHF. The CDR3 DNA is TGTGCCAGCAGTGAAATGACAGGGAGCTCCTATAATTCACCCCTCCACTTT.

The chain is built from TRBV5-1 and TRBJ2-5; TRBD2 might be the D (5 bases). Germline CDR1 SGHRS, CDR2 YFSETQ. CDR3 length: 15 amino acids. V was shortened by 0 bases and J by 2 bases, with 11 bases between the two germline ends. The CDR3: CASSLAGVVQETQYF. In DNA form, the CDR3 reads TGCGCCAGCAGCTTGGCCGGGGTAGTTCAAGAGACCCAGTACTTC.

This clone was seen a handful of times. The rearrangement uses TRBV4-3 and TRBJ2-7; D may be TRBD2 (6 bases). Germline V CDR1 and CDR2: LGHNA, YSLEER. The CDR3 loop spans 13 amino acids. The V gene lost 1 base and the J gene lost 2 bases, with 6 bases spanning the gap. The CDR3: CASSQGLAYEQYF. The CDR3 nucleotides read TGCGCCAGCAGCCAAGGACTAGCCTACGAGCAGTACTTC.

On this clone: The sample contains more than one DNA sequence encoding this CDR3. V is TRBV7-9 and J is TRBJ2-7, with 11 bases fitting TRBD2. The trim removed 5 bases at V and 1 base at J, leaving 4 bases unmatched. The CDR3 runs 15 residues. Germline V gene sequence: CDR1 SEHNR, CDR2 FQNEAQ (reference sequence). CDR3 nucleotides: TGTGCCAGCAGCCTGGGACTAGCGGATTCCTACGAGCAGTACTTC. It encodes CASSLGLADSYEQYF. Full variable domain (outside the CDR3, taken from reference TRBV7-9 and TRBJ2-7): DTGVSQNPRHKITKRGQNVTFRCDPISEHNRLYWYRQTLGQGPEFLTYFQNEAQLEKSRLLSDRFSAERPKGSFSTLEIQRTEQGDSAMYLCASSLGLADSYEQYFGPGTRLTVT.

The chain combines TRBV6-5 with TRBJ1-1, with unresolved D. Germline assignment: CDR1 MNHEY and CDR2 SVGAGI. Trimming removed 6 bases from V and 0 bases from J, with 8 bases in between. The CDR3 sequence is 13 residues long. The CDR3 reads CASRTTLNTEAFF. Written as DNA, the CDR3 is TGTGCCAGCAGGACTACACTGAACACTGAAGCTTTCTTT.

J is TRBJ2-6 and V is TRBV30; the match to TRBD1 covers 11 bases. Germline assignment: CDR1 GTSNPN and CDR2 SVGIG (reference sequence). The CDR3 loop spans 18 amino acids. Losses at the gene ends were 4 bases for V and 3 bases for J; bases not matched to a gene: 11. The CDR3 is CAWTRRTGGFSGANVLTF. The CDR3 coding sequence is TGTGCCTGGACCCGTCGGACAGGGGGCTTTAGTGGGGCCAACGTCCTGACTTTC.